Sequencing of this T cell receptor (beta chain) was carried out in a study of cytomegalovirus exposure and HLA in healthy donors. Points on this clone: Its target is unknown.

Points from the study as a whole: When a later analysis was performed, an Asian-associated ancestry cluster reportedly had fewer N-insertions than the approximately 690-donor mean. Associated with cytomegalovirus, according to the listing, were 150 to 200 TCR beta chains.

These donors, healthy bone marrow donors, were studied. Vbeta (60) and Jbeta (13) primers were used in the PCR. Profiled with immunoSEQ multiplex PCR; TCRdb holds only in-frame clones, not every one. This sample has roughly 120,000 clones, with about 74% found just once. The CDR3 spans 15 residues. Germline assignment: CDR1 LNHDA and CDR2 SQIVND (reference sequence). The trim removed 5 bases at V and 4 bases at J, leaving 6 bases unmatched. The sequencing sample was made of PBMCs. J is TRBJ2-3 and V is TRBV19; 10 bases line up with TRBD1. This sequence originates from a woman aged 50 to 65 in good health and CMV-seropositive. CDR3 in DNA: TGTGCCAGTAGTGAGACAGGGGGCGCGGCAGATACGCAGTATTTT. It translates to CASSETGGAADTQYF.